This T cell receptor beta chain was recovered during a study of blood T cell repertoires in COVID-19. As for the study in general: Sites across the United States, Italy and Spain contributed samples from acute and convalescent COVID-19. PBMCs, B-cell-depleted T cells, or T cells were the source of the cDNA or gDNA that made up the material.

Sequencing was performed with immunoSEQ multiplex PCR; in TCRdb, only in-frame clones are kept and a portion is missing. The sample carries 230,000 or so clones, about 85% recorded once. Exposed volunteers were people who met a COVID-19 case within 2 weeks before study entry. The V gene's germline CDR1 is SGHTA and CDR2 FQGNSA. This CDR3 region has 14 residues. The ends were cut back, 1 base at V and 4 bases at J, with 10 bases in the middle. Sequenced material: PBMCs or T cells enriched from blood (not recorded which). This sequence joins TRBV7-2 and TRBJ1-2, with a tentative D call TRBD1 (5 bases). The TCR sequence derives from a woman between 45 and 60 years old who had been exposed to COVID-19. For the CDR3, the DNA is TGTGCCAGCAGCTTAGGGCCCACAGGCTATGGCTACACCTTC. Its protein is CASSLGPTGYGYTF.